This TCR beta chain was retrieved from a study of molecular identifiers for immune sequencing clone quantification. Construction of naive CD8 libraries employed about 18,000 to 1,100,000 sorted cells together with 10%, 30% or 50% RNA. Methods described previously were used for bulk TCR libraries, and listed TCR primers were applied. Via MiXCR, TCRdb re-called the PCR reads, giving one row per CDR3 protein. The repertoire has about 68,000 distinct CDR3 sequences, about a sixth of them found once; the top ten carry roughly 1.5%. Germline V CDR1 and CDR2: SEHNR, FQNEAQ (reference sequence). Trimming pared 5 bases from V and 4 bases from J, leaving 10 bases between. This CDR3 contains 13 residues. At least ten counts were recorded for this clonotype.

J is TRBJ2-3 and V is TRBV7-9; D remains unclear. Material: naive CD8+ T cells from blood, with Jurkat cell RNA spiked in. The subset is: FACS-sorted CD8+CD4-CCR7+CD45RA+ naive T cells. The receptor comes from a human donor in good health. Some libraries in this study had Jurkat cell RNA spiked in. The CDR3 bases are TGTGCCAGCAGCACACAGATTGCAGATACGCAGTATTTT. Its translation is CASSTQIADTQYF.